One and the same sample provided the 15 T cell receptor beta chains below, sequenced in a study of shared clonotypes between healthy human individuals. Method: immunoSEQ multiplex PCR; TCRdb's copy keeps in-frame clones and lacks some. Among about 2.3 million clones listed, 90% to 95% were seen once. Material: naive CD4+ T cells from PBMCs. Subset in this sample: CD45RA+ positively selected. The receptors were gathered from a man aged 18-30 years in good health. Some clones in this sample may be carry-over from other donors' samples.

This clone was recorded once. The chain joins TRBV7-9 to TRBJ1-4; D is undetermined. Trimming took 5 bases from V and 8 from J, leaving 15 bases between them. This CDR3 has 14 residues. Germline V CDR1 and CDR2: SEHNR, FQNEAQ (reference sequence). DNA of the CDR3: TGTGCCAGCAGCCGATCTACAGTCGGGGAAAAACTGTTTTTT. Its translation is CASSRSTVGEKLFF.

The CDR3 DNA reads TGTGCCAGCAGCTTCACGGGAAACACCGGGGAGCTGTTTTTT. Translation: CASSFTGNTGELFF. V gene TRBV5-4 combines with J gene TRBJ2-2; tentatively, D is TRBD2 (5 bases). V was pared by 2 bases and J by 2 bases, with 7 bases between. The CDR3 loop spans 14 amino acids. CDR1 and CDR2 (germline): SGHNT, YYREEE (reference sequence).

J is TRBJ2-5 and V is TRBV18, with a possible D match to TRBD2 (6 bases). The CDR3 has 16 residues. Germline V lookup: CDR1 KGHSH, CDR2 LQKENI. V shed 1 base and J shed 2 bases, with 14 bases lying between them. The CDR3 region is CASSPLFGSLQETQYF. The CDR3 DNA reads as TGTGCCAGCTCACCACTGTTCGGGAGCCTACAAGAGACCCAGTACTTC. Full variable domain (missing parts from reference TRBV18 and TRBJ2-5): NAGVMQNPRHLVRRRGQEARLRCSPMKGHSHVYWYRQLPEEGLKFMVYLQKENIIDESGMPKERFSAEFPKEGPSILRIQQVVRGDSAAYFCASSPLFGSLQETQYFGPGTRLLVL.

This clone was seen just once. The chain uses TRBV7-3 and TRBJ2-1, with D perhaps TRBD1 or TRBD2 (5 bases each). The V and J ends lost 5 bases and 0 bases respectively, with 17 bases between them. There are 17 residues in the CDR3. Germline loops: CDR1 SGHTA, CDR2 FQGTGA. For the CDR3, the DNA is TGTGCCAGCAGCCAGAGGCCGGCAGGGAGCTCCTACAATGAGCAGTTCTTC. Protein product: CASSQRPAGSSYNEQFF. Complete variable domain (other parts from reference TRBV7-3 and TRBJ2-1): GAGVSQTPSNKVTEKGKYVELRCDPISGHTALYWYRQSLGQGPEFLIYFQGTGAADDSGLPNDRFFAVRPEGSVSTLKIQRTERGDSAVYLCASSQRPAGSSYNEQFFGPGTRLTVL.

This clone was detected once. The chain uses TRBV5-4 and TRBJ2-1; TRBD2 matches at 12 bases. Germline-derived CDR1 and CDR2 are SGHNT and YYREEE (reference sequence). V was clipped by 4 bases and J by 10 bases; unmatched bases: 12. The CDR3 contains 16 residues. CDR3 protein: CASSRALAGGGGEQFF. CDR3 nucleotide sequence: TGTGCCAGCAGCCGGGCACTAGCGGGGGGAGGCGGGGAGCAGTTCTTC.

The chain has TRBV11-3 and TRBJ2-7, with 13 bases aligning to TRBD2. J was trimmed by 7 bases and V by 5 bases; bases with no gene match: 14. This CDR3 has 17 residues. CDR1 is SGHNT and CDR2 is YENEEA in the germline V gene. The CDR3 sequence: CASSPNPGTSGTGEQYF. As DNA, the CDR3 is TGTGCCAGCAGCCCCAACCCCGGGACTAGCGGGACGGGGGAGCAGTACTTC.

The CDR3 is CASSVLRGGGYGYTF. CDR3 sequence (DNA): TGTGCCAGCAGTGTCCTCCGGGGAGGCGGCTATGGCTACACCTTC. The chain joins TRBV2 to TRBJ1-2, with unresolved D. V lost 4 bases, J lost 4 bases, and 16 bases lay in between. The CDR3 contains 15 residues. From germline, CDR1 is SNHLY and CDR2 FYNNEI. The whole variable domain, filled in from reference TRBV2 and TRBJ1-2, reads EPEVTQTPSHQVTQMGQEVILRCVPISNHLYFYWYRQILGQKVEFLVSFYNNEISEKSEIFDDQFSVERPDGSNFTLKIRSTKLEDSAMYFCASSVLRGGGYGYTFGSGTRLTVV.

Points on this clone: Other DNA sequences in the same sample also yield this CDR3. The J gene is TRBJ2-7, the V gene TRBV7-3, with TRBD1 identical over 7 bases. Germline assignment: CDR1 SGHTA and CDR2 FQGTGA. The CDR3 contains 13 residues. With 5 bases clipped from V and 3 bases from J, the junction kept 4 bases outside the gene matches. In DNA, the CDR3 is TGTGCCAGCAGCCCCGGGACAGTCTACGAGCAGTACTTC. Translating gives CASSPGTVYEQYF.

This chain uses TRBV27 with TRBJ2-3; 13 positions agree with TRBD2. The CDR3 totals 16 residues. CDR1 is MNHEY and CDR2 is SMNVEV in the germline V gene (reference sequence). The V and J ends lost 4 bases and 4 bases, in that order; junction bases with no gene match: 5. The CDR3 DNA is TGTGCCAGCAGTTCGGGACTAGCGGGACGCCCAGATACGCAGTATTTT. Its translation: CASSSGLAGRPDTQYF.

DNA for the CDR3: TGTGCCAGCAGTGTACTAGCGGGAGAAAGCGAGCAGTACTTC. This sequence encodes CASSVLAGESEQYF. The chain links TRBV27 to TRBJ2-7, with 11 nucleotides matching TRBD2. The V gene end was trimmed by 5 bases and the J gene end by 6 bases; junction bases not matched to a gene: 6. The CDR3 is 14 amino acids. In germline, CDR1 is MNHEY, CDR2 SMNVEV (reference sequence).

The chain is built from TRBV14 and TRBJ2-7; TRBD2 matches 9 bases. V shed 3 bases and J 0 bases; nucleotides not matched to a gene: 9. The CDR3 has 17 residues. The germline V gene encodes CDR1 SGHDN and CDR2 FVKESK. As DNA, the CDR3 is TGTGCCAGCAGCCAGAAAAATACTAGCGGGCACTCCTACGAGCAGTACTTC. As protein: CASSQKNTSGHSYEQYF.

The chain carries TRBV6-5 and TRBJ2-6, with unresolved D. CDR1 MNHEY and CDR2 SVGAGI come from the germline V gene. The V end lost 6 bases, the J end lost 2 bases, and 8 bases lay between the germline ends. The CDR3 contains 14 residues. CDR3 in amino acids: CASRPPTGANVLTF. The CDR3 DNA is TGTGCCAGCAGGCCCCCCACTGGGGCCAACGTCCTGACTTTC.

The rearrangement links TRBV14 to TRBJ2-5; TRBD2 agrees at 13 bases. The junction had 0 bases not matched to a gene; V was cut back by 0 bases and J by 5 bases. The length of the CDR3 is 15 residues. Germline-derived CDR1 and CDR2 are SGHDN and FVKESK. The CDR3 sequence is CASSQEGLAGETQYF. The CDR3 DNA reads TGTGCCAGCAGCCAAGAGGGACTAGCGGGGGAGACCCAGTACTTC.

This clone was found once. The chain is built from TRBV30 and TRBJ2-7, with 8 bases matching TRBD2. Germline CDR1 is GTSNPN and CDR2 is SVGIG (reference sequence). The J segment lost 6 bases and the V segment lost 2 bases, leaving 12 bases of the junction unmatched. This CDR3 is 15 amino acids long. CDR3 sequence: CAWSRPGLGGAEQYF. Written as DNA, the CDR3 is TGTGCCTGGAGTCGTCCGGGACTAGGCGGCGCCGAGCAGTACTTC.

The CDR3 loop is CASQGSGRVQETQYF. CDR3 sequence (DNA): TGTGCCAGTCAAGGTAGCGGGAGGGTCCAAGAGACCCAGTACTTC. The chain links TRBV19 to TRBJ2-5, with 11 positions matching TRBD2. With 8 bases clipped from V and 1 base from J, the junction kept 6 bases outside the gene matches. From germline, CDR1 is LNHDA and CDR2 SQIVND (reference sequence). The CDR3 extends over 15 amino acids.